Included here is one T cell receptor (beta chain) sequence, with context. The germline CDR1 and CDR2 sequences are SGHKS and YYEKEE (reference sequence). The CDR3 length is 13 residues. Trimming left V 2 bases short and J 3 bases short, with 8 bases between. A mixed TRB-A/B primer pool amplified rearranged TRB by multiplex touch-down PCR. TCRdb passed the multiplex PCR reads through MiXCR, listing each CDR3 protein once. The data show some 11,000 distinct CDR3 sequences, roughly 29% seen once. This sample stems from a study of T cell repertoires in aging, cancer and after chemotherapy. Amplification of TCR beta used genomic DNA extracted from peripheral blood.

The sample was blood. This TCR was recovered from a human donor in good health. The chain links TRBV5-5 to TRBJ1-2; no definite D call. CDR3 sequence reads: CASSFGEDYGYTF. The DNA for the CDR3 is TGTGCCAGCAGCTTCGGGGAGGACTATGGCTACACCTTC.